Listed below are T cell receptor beta chains from one sample, sequenced in a study of response to subunit inactivated influenza vaccine. TCRdb analysed the RT-PCR reads with MiXCR anew, one entry per CDR3 protein. The data show approximately 300,000 distinct CDR3 sequences, 22% seen once. The sample in question was PBMCs from blood, obtained approximately 20 months after vaccination. These receptors were obtained from a man aged 50 to 69 who received an inactivated influenza vaccine. Both conserved end residues are part of each CDR3. The D gene is left open where the match is weak. Where a row states a size, it is once, few, many or the class of an expanded clone; other rows omit it.

V gene	J gene	clone size	D gene	CDR3 protein	CDR3 DNA
TRBV15	TRBJ2-2	few	TRBD2	CATSKTSGGPTGELFF	TGTGCCACCAGCAAGACTAGCGGAGGGCCAACCGGGGAGCTGTTTTTT
TRBV15	TRBJ2-1	many	TRBD2	CATSRDGTSGRGSYNEQFF	TGTGCCACCAGCAGAGACGGGACTAGCGGGAGAGGCTCCTACAATGAGCAGTTCTTC
TRBV25-1	TRBJ1-5	few	.	CASSETGYNQPQHF	TGTGCCAGCAGTGAAACGGGCTACAATCAGCCCCAGCATTTT
TRBV28	TRBJ2-7	.	.	CASRSQGYEQYF	TGTGCCAGCAGAAGCCAGGGTTACGAGCAGTACTTC
TRBV5-5	TRBJ2-2	few	TRBD1	CATGQGPTGELFF	TGTGCCACGGGACAGGGCCCCACCGGGGAGCTGTTTTTT
TRBV9	TRBJ2-4	.	TRBD1	CASSPRDSNIQYF	TGTGCCAGCAGCCCAAGGGACAGCAACATTCAGTACTTC
TRBV18	TRBJ1-1	many	.	CASSPPNQPEAFF	TGTGCCAGCTCACCACCTAACCAACCTGAAGCTTTCTTT
TRBV18	TRBJ2-5	.	.	CASSPQQVRETQYF	TGTGCCAGCTCACCTCAACAGGTCCGGGAGACCCAGTACTTC
TRBV12-3/TRBV12-4	TRBJ2-5	.	.	CASSLGRAGQETQYF	TGTGCCAGCAGTTTGGGGCGGGCAGGGCAAGAGACCCAGTACTTC
TRBV20-1	TRBJ1-4	many	TRBD1	CSASSGTGAEKLFF	TGCAGTGCGTCTTCCGGGACAGGGGCTGAAAAACTGTTTTTT
TRBV30	TRBJ1-1	few	TRBD1	CAWTRGQGMNTEAFF	TGTGCCTGGACCCGAGGACAGGGTATGAACACTGAAGCTTTCTTT
TRBV7-9	TRBJ1-4	many	.	CASSLEAYNEKLFF	TGTGCCAGCAGCTTAGAGGCCTATAATGAAAAACTGTTTTTT
TRBV10-3	TRBJ1-1	many	.	CAIRRKPNTEAFF	TGTGCCATCAGACGGAAACCGAACACTGAAGCTTTCTTT